Listed here are 15 T cell receptor beta chains from one sample, sequenced in a study of shared clonotypes between healthy human individuals. The naive CD8 subset, CD45RO-negative cells positively selected for CCR7, excluded terminally differentiated effector memory CD45RA+ cells. TCRdb's copy holds only in-frame clones and misses some; the assay was immunoSEQ multiplex PCR. Of about 580,000 clones detected, roughly 98% appear once; the ten largest clones hold 0.3%. Sequenced: naive CD8+ T cells sorted from blood. These receptors came from a young man in good health.

The chain links TRBV7-9 to TRBJ2-3, with 8 bases that match TRBD1. The CDR3 totals 14 residues. Germline V lookup: CDR1 SEHNR, CDR2 FQNEAQ (reference sequence). V lost 5 bases and J lost 6; bases outside the gene matches: 7. This chain's CDR3 is CASSPGQGRDTQYF. The CDR3 nucleotides are TGTGCCAGCAGCCCCGGACAGGGCCGGGATACGCAGTATTTT.

Here the CDR3 DNA reads TGTGCCATCAGTGAGGTTAGCGGGGGGCAAGAGACCCAGTACTTC. Its translation: CAISEVSGGQETQYF. This chain joins TRBV10-3 and TRBJ2-5, with 10 bases matching TRBD2. Trimming took 2 bases from V and 2 from J; bases not matched to a gene: 2. This CDR3 has 15 amino acids. Germline CDR1 is ENHRY and CDR2 is SYGVKD.

CDR3 nucleotide sequence: TGTGCCAGCAGCGGACCCCCGGGACTAGAGGATTACAATGAGCAGTTCTTC. Amino acids: CASSGPPGLEDYNEQFF. The rearrangement links TRBV9 to TRBJ2-1; TRBD2 matches 8 bases. V shed 3 bases and J 4 bases; nucleotides not matched to a gene: 12. This CDR3 is 17 amino acids long. The germline V gene has CDR1 SGDLS and CDR2 YYNGEE.

Turning to this clone: The sample has other DNA sequences that encode this CDR3 too. The chain couples TRBV19 to TRBJ1-2, with 9 positions matching TRBD1. This CDR3 is built from 14 residues. CDR1 and CDR2 (germline): LNHDA, SQIVND (reference sequence). Trimming took 4 bases from V and 4 from J; bases not matched to a gene: 4. The CDR3 reads CASSTGQGGYGYTF. CDR3 sequence (DNA): TGTGCCAGTAGTACGGGACAGGGAGGCTATGGCTACACCTTC.

The sample holds one count of this clone. The chain is built from TRBV27 and TRBJ2-7; tentatively, D is TRBD1 or TRBD2 (5 bases each). The ends were cut back, 5 bases at V and 1 base at J, with 15 bases in the middle. Germline V gene lookup returns CDR1 MNHEY and CDR2 SMNVEV (reference sequence). The length of the CDR3 is 15 residues. The DNA for the CDR3 is TGTGCCAGCAGTCCTCAGTCGTGGGGGTCCTACGAGCAGTACTTC. Translated: CASSPQSWGSYEQYF.

The chain is built from TRBV29-1 and TRBJ2-7; TRBD1 matches 8 bases. CDR1 and CDR2 from the germline V gene are SQVTM and ANQGSEA. The CDR3 is 16 amino acids. V lost 0 bases to trimming and J lost 7 bases; unmatched junction nucleotides: 14. The CDR3 DNA follows: TGCAGCGTTGAAGAGACGGGGCAGGGGGCCTCGAGGGAGCAGTACTTC. Translating it yields CSVEETGQGASREQYF.

The DNA of the CDR3 is TGTGCCAGCAGCTTGATTTCCCCGAGTAAAGAGACCCAGTACTTC. Amino acid sequence: CASSLISPSKETQYF. V gene TRBV7-9 combines with J gene TRBJ2-5; D unclear. Germline CDR1 is SEHNR and CDR2 is FQNEAQ (reference sequence). V was cut by 3 bases and J by 3 bases, with 14 bases left in between. The CDR3 loop spans 15 amino acids. The variable domain in full, with the rest retrieved from reference TRBV7-9 and TRBJ2-5, is DTGVSQNPRHKITKRGQNVTFRCDPISEHNRLYWYRQTLGQGPEFLTYFQNEAQLEKSRLLSDRFSAERPKGSFSTLEIQRTEQGDSAMYLCASSLISPSKETQYFGPGTRLLVL.

To note about this clone: The junction shows a germline mismatch at one end, possibly a read error. The J gene is TRBJ2-2, the V gene TRBV7-2, with D perhaps matching TRBD2 (6 bases). This CDR3 spans 16 amino acids. CDR1 SGHTA and CDR2 FQGNSA come from the germline V gene. The CDR3 loop reads CASNLRRALDTGELFF. CDR3 DNA: TGTGCCAGCAACTTAAGGAGGGCGTTGGACACCGGGGAGCTGTTTTTT.

The chain links TRBV7-6 to TRBJ1-2, with a weak D call TRBD1 (6 bases). V lost 5 bases and J lost 8, with 15 bases in between. The CDR3 is 13 amino acids. Germline CDR1 reads SGHVS; CDR2 reads FNYEAQ. As DNA, the CDR3 is TGTGCCAGCAGCCGGGGCGGGGGGCGCGGCTACACCTTC. Its translation: CASSRGGGRGYTF.

As regards this clone: Other DNA sequences in the sample encode the same CDR3. This rearrangement joins TRBV27 to TRBJ2-6; D call uncertain. Germline loops: CDR1 MNHEY, CDR2 SMNVEV (reference sequence). The CDR3 runs to 12 residues. V was shortened by 6 bases and J by 2 bases, with 2 bases between the two germline ends. CDR3 protein: CASRTGANVLTF. The DNA for the CDR3 is TGTGCCAGCAGGACTGGGGCCAACGTCCTGACTTTC.

V gene TRBV29-1 combines with J gene TRBJ1-1, with D hard to call. There are 15 residues in the CDR3. V was trimmed by 4 bases and J by 1 base, leaving 16 bases between them. Germline CDR1 is SQVTM and CDR2 is ANQGSEA. The DNA of the CDR3 is TGCAGCGTTGTGGGCGGATCTTATGAGAACACTGAAGCTTTCTTT. Translated, it gives CSVVGGSYENTEAFF.

The rearrangement links TRBV7-9 to TRBJ2-3; 7 bases align to TRBD2. This CDR3 comprises 16 residues. V trimming: 1 base; J trimming: 5 bases; junction bases outside the gene matches: 9. Germline lookup yields CDR1 SEHNR and CDR2 FQNEAQ (reference sequence). CDR3 nucleotide sequence: TGTGCCAGCAGCTTAGTCGGGCGGGAGCGGATAGATACGCAGTATTTT. Translating gives CASSLVGRERIDTQYF.

The chain links TRBV7-9 to TRBJ2-7; the match to TRBD1 covers 11 bases. Germline V gene sequence: CDR1 SEHNR, CDR2 FQNEAQ (reference sequence). The V segment lost 7 bases and the J segment 3 bases; nucleotides outside the gene matches: 14. This CDR3 contains 17 residues. The CDR3 spells CASIPGTGGKIDYEQYF. Written as DNA, the CDR3 is TGTGCCAGCATCCCCGGGACAGGGGGTAAAATCGACTACGAGCAGTACTTC.

The chain combines TRBV25-1 with TRBJ1-5; TRBD1 is a possible D gene (5 bases). CDR3 length equals 13 residues. The germline V gene encodes CDR1 MGHDK and CDR2 SYGVNS. Deletions cut 5 bases from V and 10 bases from J, with 15 bases between. In DNA form, the CDR3 reads TGTGCCAGCAGTCCGGGACCGGCCTATCCCCAGCATTTT. Encoded protein: CASSPGPAYPQHF.

The chain links TRBV28 to TRBJ2-7, with D hard to call. The CDR3 spans 15 residues. Germline CDR1 and CDR2: MDHEN and SYDVKM. Trimming left V 5 bases short and J 3 bases short, with 17 bases between. The CDR3 region has the DNA TGTGCCAGCAGTCCTTCCCCCTCGTTCAACTACGAGCAGTACTTC. Protein product: CASSPSPSFNYEQYF.